This T cell receptor (beta chain) was recovered during a study of blood T cell repertoires in COVID-19. CDR1 is SGHVS and CDR2 is FQNEAQ in the germline V gene. V lost 4 bases, J lost 7 bases, and 12 bases stayed unmatched. CDR3 size: 16 residues. Data came from immunoSEQ multiplex PCR; TCRdb stores just in-frame clones and leaves some out. In the table there are some 390,000 clones, around 87% of which are singletons. This sequence joins TRBV7-8 and TRBJ1-4; 7 nucleotides align to TRBD1. This sequence was found in a woman aged 55-70 years with COVID-19, enrolled during active disease. The sequenced material came from peripheral blood. The CDR3 region has the DNA TGTGCCAGCAGCTCTACAGGGACAGCTCTTTTTGAAAAACTGTTTTTT. Residues: CASSSTGTALFEKLFF.